This is a list of T cell receptor beta chains from one sample in a study of cytomegalovirus exposure and HLA in healthy donors. Sequencing used immunoSEQ multiplex PCR; TCRdb keeps in-frame clones, though not all of them. The profile covers tens of thousands of clones, with 90% appearing a single time and roughly 3% taken by the ten largest. Specimen: PBMCs. The receptor set was obtained from a woman in her late teens or twenties in good health and CMV-seronegative. Both conserved end residues are part of each CDR3. The D gene is left open where the match is weak. Clone size, where shown, is once, few, many, or a class for clones that have expanded.

j_gene | abundance | v_gene | d_gene | CDR3aa | CDR3nt
TRBJ2-3 | - | TRBV5-6 | - | CASSLAEADTQYF | TGTGCCAGCAGCTTGGCCGAGGCAGATACGCAGTATTTT
TRBJ1-1 | - | TRBV4-2 | TRBD1 | CASSFRDRGTEAFF | TGTGCCAGCAGCTTCCGGGACAGGGGGACTGAAGCTTTCTTT
TRBJ1-6 | - | TRBV10-3 | TRBD1 | CAIGDDRGGSPLHF | TGTGCCATCGGTGACGACAGGGGAGGCTCACCCCTCCACTTT
TRBJ1-1 | - | TRBV30 | - | CAWRDTGKAFF | TGTGCCTGGAGGGACACAGGGAAGGCTTTCTTT
TRBJ1-2 | - | TRBV2 | TRBD1 | CASNFLGQGNEGYTF | TGTGCCAGCAACTTCCTGGGACAGGGGAACGAGGGCTACACCTTC
TRBJ2-3 | - | TRBV7-3 | - | CASSLNGLDTDTQYF | TGTGCCAGCAGCTTAAATGGGCTCGACACAGATACGCAGTATTTT
TRBJ1-1 | - | TRBV30 | - | CAWSVGGTGGAFF | TGTGCCTGGAGTGTCGGTGGCACCGGGGGAGCTTTCTTT
TRBJ2-2 | - | TRBV30 | TRBD2 | CAWSVRRSGANTGELFF | TGTGCCTGGAGTGTACGGCGCAGCGGGGCGAACACCGGGGAGCTGTTTTTT
TRBJ1-2 | - | TRBV7-2 | - | CASSLWQGAQGYTF | TGTGCCAGCAGCTTATGGCAGGGCGCACAGGGCTACACCTTC
TRBJ2-2 | - | TRBV28 | - | CAIEESATGELFF | TGTGCCATAGAGGAATCGGCGACCGGGGAGCTGTTTTTT
TRBJ2-1 | - | TRBV28 | TRBD2 | CASSSPSGGSYNEQFF | TGTGCCAGCAGTTCTCCCAGCGGGGGGTCTTACAATGAGCAGTTCTTC
TRBJ2-1 | - | TRBV5-4 | TRBD2 | CASSPASGRSYNEQFF | TGTGCCAGCAGCCCAGCTAGCGGGAGATCCTACAATGAGCAGTTCTTC
TRBJ2-6 | - | TRBV7-2 | - | CASSLGGGGANVLTF | TGTGCCAGCAGCTTAGGGGGAGGTGGGGCCAACGTCCTGACTTTC
TRBJ2-3 | - | TRBV5-1 | TRBD2 | CASSLPLAGVSDTQYF | TGCGCCAGCAGCCTACCACTAGCGGGAGTATCAGATACGCAGTATTTT
TRBJ1-2 | - | TRBV5-1 | - | CASSLGPHTNGYTF | TGTGCCAGCAGCTTGGGGCCCCACACTAATGGCTACACCTTC
TRBJ1-1 | - | TRBV5-4 | TRBD1 | CASSQDRGTEAFF | TGTGCCAGCAGCCAAGACAGGGGCACTGAAGCTTTCTTT
TRBJ1-1 | - | TRBV7-2 | - | CASSYMNGGEAFF | TGTGCCAGCAGCTACATGAATGGCGGTGAAGCTTTCTTT
TRBJ2-6 | - | TRBV9 | TRBD1 | CASSHDRAGANVLTF | TGTGCCAGCAGCCATGACAGGGCTGGGGCCAACGTCCTGACTTTC
TRBJ1-2 | - | TRBV18 | - | CASSPPAGGGYTF | TGTGCCAGCTCACCACCGGCCGGGGGTGGCTACACCTTC
TRBJ2-7 | - | TRBV27 | - | CASSASGLTYEQYF | TGTGCCAGCAGTGCGAGCGGTCTCACCTACGAGCAGTACTTC
TRBJ1-4 | - | TRBV19 | - | CASEGGRNEKLFF | TGTGCCAGCGAAGGAGGACGGAATGAAAAACTGTTTTTT
TRBJ2-5 | - | TRBV5-1 | - | CASSRGSEGPETQYF | TGCGCCAGCAGCCGGGGGTCGGAGGGCCCGGAGACCCAGTACTTC
TRBJ2-1 | once | TRBV11-2 | - | CASSLGRDSRVNEQFF | TGTGCCAGCAGCTTAGGTCGCGACAGCCGCGTGAATGAGCAGTTCTTC
TRBJ2-5 | - | TRBV4-1 | - | CASSQGLQETQYF | TGCGCCAGCAGCCAAGGGCTGCAAGAGACCCAGTACTTC
TRBJ1-1 | - | TRBV11-2 | - | CASARVTEAFF | TGTGCCAGCGCCCGGGTGACTGAAGCTTTCTTT
TRBJ2-7 | once | TRBV5-5 | - | CASSLEGGGNSYEQYF | TGTGCCAGCAGCTTGGAGGGGGGGGGCAACTCCTACGAGCAGTACTTC